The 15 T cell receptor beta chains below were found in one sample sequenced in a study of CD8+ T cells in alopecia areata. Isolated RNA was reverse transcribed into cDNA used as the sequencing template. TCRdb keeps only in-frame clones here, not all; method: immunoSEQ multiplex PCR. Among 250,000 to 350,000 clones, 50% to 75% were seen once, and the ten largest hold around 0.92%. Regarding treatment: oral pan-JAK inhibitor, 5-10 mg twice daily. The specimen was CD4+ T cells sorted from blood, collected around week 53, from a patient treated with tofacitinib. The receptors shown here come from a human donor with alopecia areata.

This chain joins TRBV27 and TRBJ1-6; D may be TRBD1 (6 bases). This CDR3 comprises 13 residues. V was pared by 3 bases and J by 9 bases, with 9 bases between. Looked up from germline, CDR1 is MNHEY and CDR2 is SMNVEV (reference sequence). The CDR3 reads CASSLWGLSPLHF. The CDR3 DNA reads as TGTGCCAGCAGTTTGTGGGGGCTTTCACCCCTCCACTTT.

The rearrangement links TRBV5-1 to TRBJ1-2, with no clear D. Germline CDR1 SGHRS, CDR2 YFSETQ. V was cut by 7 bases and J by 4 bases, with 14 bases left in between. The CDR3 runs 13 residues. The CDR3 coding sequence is TGCGCCAGCCGTGAGCGGGGATCCTATGGCTACACCTTC. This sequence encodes CASRERGSYGYTF.

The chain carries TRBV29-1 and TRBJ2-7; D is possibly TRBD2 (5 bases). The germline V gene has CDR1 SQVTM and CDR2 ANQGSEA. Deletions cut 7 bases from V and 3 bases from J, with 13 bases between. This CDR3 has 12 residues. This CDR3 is CSAGNVGYEQYF. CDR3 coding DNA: TGCAGCGCCGGGAACGTAGGCTACGAGCAGTACTTC.

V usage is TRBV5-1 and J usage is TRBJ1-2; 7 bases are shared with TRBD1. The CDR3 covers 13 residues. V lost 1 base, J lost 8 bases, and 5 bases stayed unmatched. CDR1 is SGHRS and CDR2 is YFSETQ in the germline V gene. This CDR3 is CASSLFTGEGYTF. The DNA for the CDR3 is TGCGCCAGCAGCTTGTTTACAGGGGAAGGCTACACCTTC.

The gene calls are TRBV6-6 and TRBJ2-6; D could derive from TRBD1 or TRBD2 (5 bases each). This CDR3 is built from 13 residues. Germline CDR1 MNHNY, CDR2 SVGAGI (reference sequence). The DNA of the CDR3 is TGTGCATTGGGGGAAGCTGGGGCCAACGTCCTGACTTTC. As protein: CALGEAGANVLTF.

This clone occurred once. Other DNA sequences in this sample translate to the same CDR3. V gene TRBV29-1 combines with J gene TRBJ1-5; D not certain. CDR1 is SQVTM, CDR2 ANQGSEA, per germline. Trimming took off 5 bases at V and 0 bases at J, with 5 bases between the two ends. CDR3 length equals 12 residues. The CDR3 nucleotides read TGCAGCGTTAGGGATAGCAATCAGCCCCAGCATTTT. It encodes CSVRDSNQPQHF. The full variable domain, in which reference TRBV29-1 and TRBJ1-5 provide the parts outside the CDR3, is SAVISQKPSRDICQRGTSLTIQCQVDSQVTMMFWYRQQPGQSLTLIATANQGSEATYESGFVIDKFPISRPNLTFSTLTVSNMSPEDSSIYLCSVRDSNQPQHFGDGTRLSIL.

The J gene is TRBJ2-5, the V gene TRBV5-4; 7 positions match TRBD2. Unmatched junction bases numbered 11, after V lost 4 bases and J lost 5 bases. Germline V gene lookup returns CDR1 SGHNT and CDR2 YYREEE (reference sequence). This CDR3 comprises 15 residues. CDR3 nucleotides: TGTGCCAGCAGCCCCGGGCTAGCGGTTTCGGAGACCCAGTACTTC. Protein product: CASSPGLAVSETQYF. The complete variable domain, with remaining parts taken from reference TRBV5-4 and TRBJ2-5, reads ETGVTQSPTHLIKTRGQQVTLRCSSQSGHNTVSWYQQALGQGPQFIFQYYREEENGRGNFPPRFSGLQFPNYSSELNVNALELDDSALYLCASSPGLAVSETQYFGPGTRLLVL.

The CDR3 sequence is CASSDMRRGNQPQHF. Here the CDR3 DNA reads TGTGCCAGCAGCGATATGAGGAGAGGCAATCAGCCCCAGCATTTT. The V gene is TRBV6-5, the J gene TRBJ1-5; D unresolved. The CDR3 covers 15 residues. Germline assignment: CDR1 MNHEY and CDR2 SVGAGI. Trimming took off 6 bases at V and 2 bases at J, with 14 bases between the two ends.

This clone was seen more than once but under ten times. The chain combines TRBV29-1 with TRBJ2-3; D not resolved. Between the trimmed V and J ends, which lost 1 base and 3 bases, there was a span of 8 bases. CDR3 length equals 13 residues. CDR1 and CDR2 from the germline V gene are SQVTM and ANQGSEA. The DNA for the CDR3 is TGCAGCGTTGAAGTTCCCGGGACAGATACGCAGTATTTT. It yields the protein CSVEVPGTDTQYF.

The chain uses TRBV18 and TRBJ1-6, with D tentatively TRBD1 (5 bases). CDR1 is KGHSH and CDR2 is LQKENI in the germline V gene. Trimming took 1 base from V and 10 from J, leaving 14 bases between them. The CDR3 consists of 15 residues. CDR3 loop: CASSPRSGIESPLHF. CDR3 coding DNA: TGTGCCAGCTCACCACGGTCAGGGATCGAGTCACCCCTCCACTTT.

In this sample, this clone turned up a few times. In DNA, the CDR3 is TGCGCCAGCAGCTTGCACCAGAGCTCCTACGAGCAGTACTTC. Translating it yields CASSLHQSSYEQYF. The chain employs TRBV5-1 and TRBJ2-7; D uncertain. CDR3 size: 14 residues. V lost 1 base and J 0 bases, leaving 8 bases between the germline ends. Germline assignment: CDR1 SGHRS and CDR2 YFSETQ.

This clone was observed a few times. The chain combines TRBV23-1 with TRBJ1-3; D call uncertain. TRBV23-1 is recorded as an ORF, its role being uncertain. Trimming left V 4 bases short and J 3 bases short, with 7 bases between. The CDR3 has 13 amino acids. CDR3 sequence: CASSPLLGNTIYF. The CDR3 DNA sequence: TGCGCCAGCAGTCCCCTTCTTGGAAACACCATATATTTT.

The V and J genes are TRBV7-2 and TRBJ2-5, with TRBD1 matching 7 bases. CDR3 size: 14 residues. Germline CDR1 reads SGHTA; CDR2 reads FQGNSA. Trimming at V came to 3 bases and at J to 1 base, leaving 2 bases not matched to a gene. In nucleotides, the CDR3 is TGTGCCAGCAGCTTGACAGGGCCCCAAGAGACCCAGTACTTC. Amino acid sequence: CASSLTGPQETQYF. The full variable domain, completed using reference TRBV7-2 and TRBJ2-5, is GAGVSQSPSNKVTEKGKDVELRCDPISGHTALYWYRQSLGQGLEFLIYFQGNSAPDKSGLPSDRFSAERTGGSVSTLTIQRTQQEDSAVYLCASSLTGPQETQYFGPGTRLLVL.

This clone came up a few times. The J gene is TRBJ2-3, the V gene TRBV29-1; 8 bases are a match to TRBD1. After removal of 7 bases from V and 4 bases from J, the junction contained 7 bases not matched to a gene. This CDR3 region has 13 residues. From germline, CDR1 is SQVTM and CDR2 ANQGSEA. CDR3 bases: TGCAGCGACCGGACAGGGAAGGCAGATACGCAGTATTTT. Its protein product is CSDRTGKADTQYF.

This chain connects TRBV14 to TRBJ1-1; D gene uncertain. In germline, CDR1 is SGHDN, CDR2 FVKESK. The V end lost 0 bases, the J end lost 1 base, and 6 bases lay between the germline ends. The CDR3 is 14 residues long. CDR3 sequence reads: CASSQDRGNTEAFF. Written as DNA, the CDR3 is TGTGCCAGCAGCCAAGATCGGGGGAACACTGAAGCTTTCTTT.